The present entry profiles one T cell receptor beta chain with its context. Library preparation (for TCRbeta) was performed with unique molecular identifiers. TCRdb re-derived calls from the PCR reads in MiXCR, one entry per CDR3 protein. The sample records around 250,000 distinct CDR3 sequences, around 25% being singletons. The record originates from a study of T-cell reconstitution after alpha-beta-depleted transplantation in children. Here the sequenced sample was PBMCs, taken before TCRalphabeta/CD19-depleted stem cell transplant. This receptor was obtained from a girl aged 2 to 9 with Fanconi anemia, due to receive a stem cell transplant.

This CDR3 is CASSEDGWAGEAFF. CDR3 nucleotide sequence: TGCGCCAGCAGTGAGGACGGGTGGGCGGGGGAGGCTTTCTTT. The chain joins TRBV10-2 to TRBJ1-1, with D perhaps matching TRBD1 (5 bases). The V end was cut by 2 bases, the J end by 11 bases, with 18 bases between. The CDR3 has 14 residues. Looked up from germline, CDR1 is WSHSY and CDR2 is SAAADI.